A selection of T cell receptor beta chains follows, all from one sample in a study of blood T cells in healthy people across ages. TCRdb reprocessed the 5' RACE reads with MiXCR, giving one entry per CDR3 protein. Found here are more than 700,000 distinct CDR3 sequences, 35% to 50% of them singletons; the top ten hold about a sixth. Material for sequencing was blood. Every receptor here comes from a man older than 75 in good health. CDR3s include the opening cysteine and the closing phenylalanine or tryptophan. D genes are given only for firm matches. Some rows mark clone size as missing; the rest say once, few, many or name a class of expanded clone.

size	V	J	D	CDR3	DNA
.	TRBV20-1	TRBJ2-3	.	CIATITDTQYF	TGCATTGCTACCATAACAGATACGCAGTATTTT
few	TRBV5-1	TRBJ2-7	.	CASSSRVDTYEQYF	TGCGCCAGCAGCTCCAGGGTAGATACCTACGAGCAGTACTTC
.	TRBV6-5	TRBJ2-2	.	CASTISWGIFGELFF	TGTGCCAGCACCATTTCTTGGGGGATCTTCGGGGAGCTGTTTTTT
many	TRBV12-3/TRBV12-4	TRBJ2-7	.	CASSLGQGSYEQYF	TGTGCCAGCAGCTTGGGGCAGGGAAGCTACGAGCAGTACTTC
.	TRBV2	TRBJ2-7	TRBD1	CASSTNRGSNEQNF	TGTGCCAGCAGTACCAACAGGGGAAGCAACGAGCAGAACTTC
.	TRBV7-7	TRBJ2-1	TRBD2	CASPTGGTSYYNEQFF	TGTGCTAGCCCAACAGGCGGGACTAGCTACTACAATGAGCAGTTCTTC
.	TRBV28	TRBJ2-7	.	CASRTPGKNYNEQYF	TGTGCCAGCAGAACACCGGGAAAGAATTACAATGAGCAGTACTTC
.	TRBV7-9	TRBJ2-7	.	CASRSDASSYNEQYF	TGTGCCAGCAGATCGGACGCAAGCTCCTACAATGAGCAGTACTTC
.	TRBV30	TRBJ2-3	.	CAWSVAESTDTQYF	TGTGCCTGGAGTGTAGCTGAGAGCACAGATACGCAGTATTTT
.	TRBV3-1	TRBJ1-6	.	CASSQGQSNSPLHF	TGTGCCAGCAGCCAAGGACAGAGTAATTCACCCCTCCACTTT
.	TRBV13	TRBJ1-2	.	CASSLGRGSHATGYTF	TGTGCCAGCAGCTTAGGCAGGGGCAGCCATGCGACCGGCTACACCTTC
.	TRBV2	TRBJ2-1	.	CASRADGYNEQFF	TGTGCCAGCAGGGCGGACGGATACAATGAGCAGTTCTTC
.	TRBV6-1	TRBJ2-1	TRBD2	CASSDRTSGRVRVEQFF	TGTGCCAGCAGTGACCGGACTAGCGGGAGGGTGAGGGTTGAGCAGTTCTTC
.	TRBV7-9	TRBJ1-4	TRBD1	CASSKQGESEKLFF	TGTGCCAGCAGCAAACAGGGGGAGAGCGAAAAACTGTTTTTT
many	TRBV7-9	TRBJ2-7	.	CASSPRQGGREQYF	TGTGCCAGCAGCCCTCGGCAGGGGGGTCGCGAGCAGTACTTC
.	TRBV20-1	TRBJ2-6	.	CSVPGTSGANVLTF	TGCAGTGTACCGGGGACCTCTGGGGCCAACGTCCTGACTTTC
.	TRBV11-2	TRBJ2-5	TRBD1	CASSLMGQTGETQYF	TGTGCCAGCAGCCTAATGGGACAGACCGGAGAGACCCAGTACTTC
once	TRBV6-1	TRBJ2-4	.	CANSEAIGFGDIQYF	TGTGCCAACAGTGAAGCTATTGGGTTCGGGGACATTCAGTACTTC
.	TRBV5-1	TRBJ2-5	.	CASSLEGLATETQYF	TGCGCCAGCAGCTTGGAAGGGTTGGCGACAGAGACCCAGTACTTC
.	TRBV4-3	TRBJ2-3	.	CASSQDLGSGDRTDTQYF	TGCGCCAGCAGCCAAGATTTAGGAAGCGGCGACCGCACAGATACGCAGTATTTT
few	TRBV5-1	TRBJ2-4	TRBD1	CASSQTGGANIQYF	TGCGCCAGCAGCCAGACAGGGGGCGCGAACATTCAGTACTTC
.	TRBV4-1	TRBJ2-7	TRBD1	CASSQRQGAFDEQYF	TGCGCCAGCAGCCAAAGACAGGGGGCGTTCGACGAGCAGTACTTC
few	TRBV29-1	TRBJ2-5	TRBD2	CSVAGTSLEETQYF	TGCAGCGTGGCCGGGACTAGTCTTGAAGAGACCCAGTACTTC
.	TRBV15	TRBJ2-7	.	CATSSGRGSYNEQYF	TGTGCCACCAGCAGCGGGAGAGGCTCCTACAATGAGCAGTACTTC
many	TRBV7-2	TRBJ2-1	.	CASRLDAYNEQFF	TGTGCCAGCAGACTGGACGCGTACAATGAGCAGTTCTTC
.	TRBV29-1	TRBJ2-3	TRBD2	CSVELQRGPDTQYF	TGCAGCGTTGAACTCCAGCGGGGCCCAGATACGCAGTATTTT
.	TRBV5-1	TRBJ2-7	TRBD1	CASSQTGGTYEQYF	TGCGCCAGCAGCCAGACAGGGGGCACCTACGAGCAGTACTTC
.	TRBV20-1	TRBJ2-7	TRBD2	CSVPTSGYEQYF	TGCAGTGTACCGACTAGCGGGTACGAGCAGTACTTC
.	TRBV7-2	TRBJ2-7	.	CASSFVSGPQGYEQYF	TGTGCCAGCAGCTTCGTTAGCGGGCCCCAGGGGTACGAGCAGTACTTC
few	TRBV7-3	TRBJ2-1	TRBD2	CASSRGASGRARNEQFF	TGTGCCAGCAGCAGGGGGGCTAGCGGGAGGGCCCGAAATGAGCAGTTCTTC
few	TRBV20-1	TRBJ2-5	.	CSARKGRRETQYF	TGCAGTGCTCGAAAGGGGAGGCGGGAGACCCAGTACTTC